Below are 5 T cell receptor beta chains sequenced from a single sample in a study of naive and memory T cell subsets. Two oligonucleotides, mixed equimolar, formed the beta constant-region primer covering TRBC1 and TRBC2. TCRdb reprocessed the UMI-ligation and nested PCR reads with MiXCR, giving one entry per CDR3 protein. The sample contains about 90,000 distinct CDR3 sequences, roughly 7% of which appear only once. Source material: central memory CD4+ T cells from blood. The receptors come from a human donor in good health.

The chain is built from TRBV7-2 and TRBJ1-2; 7 positions agree with TRBD1. V gave up 5 bases and J gave up 0 bases; unmatched junction bases: 6. The CDR3 has 15 residues. Germline loops: CDR1 SGHTA, CDR2 FQGNSA. CDR3 region: CASSAGTDANYGYTF. CDR3 in DNA: TGTGCCAGCAGCGCCGGGACAGACGCTAACTATGGCTACACCTTC.

This clonotype was seen ten or more times. The chain links TRBV7-2 to TRBJ1-6; tentative D call: TRBD1 (5 bases). Germline V lookup: CDR1 SGHTA, CDR2 FQGNSA. This CDR3 has 16 amino acids. V lost 6 bases to trimming and J lost 7 bases, with 19 bases between them. The CDR3 DNA sequence: TGTGCCAGCAGTTCTTCCGGGACGGATAAAAATTCACCCCTCCACTTT. Translated, it gives CASSSSGTDKNSPLHF.

This clonotype has just a few counts. The J gene is TRBJ2-1, the V gene TRBV28; 8 bases are a match to TRBD2. V gave up 1 base and J gave up 3 bases; unmatched junction bases: 5. This CDR3 spans 16 amino acids. The germline V gene encodes CDR1 MDHEN and CDR2 SYDVKM. For the CDR3, the DNA is TGTGCCAGCAGTTTATCCAGCGGGAGCCTCTACAATGAGCAGTTCTTC. This encodes CASSLSSGSLYNEQFF.

This clonotype was counted a few times. The rearrangement links TRBV24-1 to TRBJ2-2, with D perhaps matching TRBD2 (5 bases). Trimming pared 10 bases from V and 2 bases from J, leaving 10 bases between. The germline CDR1 and CDR2 sequences are KGHDR and SFDVKD. The CDR3 loop spans 13 amino acids. This CDR3 is CATADFNTGELFF. The CDR3 nucleotides are TGTGCCACTGCGGACTTTAACACCGGGGAGCTGTTTTTT.

Many counts were recorded for this clonotype. This chain uses TRBV11-2 with TRBJ2-1; weak D call: TRBD1 (5 bases). V lost 4 bases, J lost 8 bases, and 15 bases lay in between. The CDR3 extends over 14 amino acids. Germline values: CDR1 SGHAT, CDR2 FQNNGV. CDR3 DNA: TGTGCCAGCAGCTCCATTAAGGGGCTCGATGAGCAGTTCTTC. Translation gives CASSSIKGLDEQFF.